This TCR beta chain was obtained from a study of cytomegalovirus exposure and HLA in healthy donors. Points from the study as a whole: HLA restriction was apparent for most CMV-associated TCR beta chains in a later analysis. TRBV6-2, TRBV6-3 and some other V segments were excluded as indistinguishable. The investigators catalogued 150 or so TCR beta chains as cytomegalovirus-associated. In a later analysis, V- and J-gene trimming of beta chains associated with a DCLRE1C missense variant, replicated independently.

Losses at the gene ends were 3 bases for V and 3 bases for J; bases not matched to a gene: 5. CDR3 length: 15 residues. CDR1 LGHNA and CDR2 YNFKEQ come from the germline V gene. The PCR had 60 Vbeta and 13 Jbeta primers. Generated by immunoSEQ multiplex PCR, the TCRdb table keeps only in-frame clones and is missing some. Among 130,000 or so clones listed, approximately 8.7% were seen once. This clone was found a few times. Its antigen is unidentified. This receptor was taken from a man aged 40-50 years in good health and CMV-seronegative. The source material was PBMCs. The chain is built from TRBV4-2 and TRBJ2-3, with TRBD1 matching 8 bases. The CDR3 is CASSHRQGMTDTQYF. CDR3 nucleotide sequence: TGTGCCAGCAGCCACAGACAGGGGATGACAGATACGCAGTATTTT.